This T cell receptor (beta chain) comes out of a study of blood T cell repertoires in COVID-19. The overall study: The United States, Italy and Spain were the sources of the acute and convalescent COVID-19 samples. Sample material is recorded as cDNA or gDNA derived from T cells, B-cell-depleted T cells, or PBMCs.

Original analysis: Nucleated cell number was recorded as an estimate derived from reference gene primer amplification. Using immunoSEQ multiplex PCR, the repertoire was profiled, and TCRdb retains in-frame clones only, with some absent. D and trimming come from the DNA, and the V and J calls and clone size come from that table. The table has more than 400,000 clones, around 85% seen once. The material sequenced was peripheral blood. The receptor was derived from a human donor in a cohort sampled during active COVID-19.

The CDR3 DNA follows: TGTGCCAGCAGTGACTCAAAGGATGACAGGTATCAGTACGAGCAGTACTTC. This gives the protein CASSDSKDDRYQYEQYF. The rearrangement joins TRBV6-4 to TRBJ2-7; tentative D call: TRBD1 (6 bases). Trimming shortened V by 0 bases and J by 4 bases, and 19 bases separated the two germline ends. This CDR3 is built from 17 residues. From germline, CDR1 is MRHNA and CDR2 SNTAGT.